This entry is about one T cell receptor (beta chain). No antigen is known for it. The sample originates from a study of cytomegalovirus exposure and HLA in healthy donors. Points from the study as a whole: Most likely, a cluster of highly shared sequence variants arose as a sequencing artifact. Some V segments, TRBV6-2 and TRBV6-3 among them, were indistinguishable and were therefore excluded. DRB1 had the most TCR associations and HLA-C the fewest, a later analysis found, with rates varying by HLA locus. Using the classifier, cytomegalovirus status was reportedly diagnosed with high specificity and sensitivity.

The PCR ran on 60 Vbeta and 13 Jbeta primers. The protocol was immunoSEQ multiplex PCR, while the TCRdb copy is restricted to in-frame clones and leaves out a portion. The sample yields roughly 200,000 clones, more than 75% seen once. The trim removed 1 base at V and 4 bases at J, leaving 2 bases unmatched. The length of the CDR3 is 14 residues. Germline CDR1 reads SGDLS; CDR2 reads YYNGEE. This clonotype originated in a woman aged 35 to 49 in good health and CMV-seronegative. The chain couples TRBV9 to TRBJ1-1; the match to TRBD1 covers 9 bases. Sequencing was carried out using PBMCs. The CDR3 region is CASSVRDRATEAFF. The DNA for the CDR3 is TGTGCCAGCAGCGTAAGGGACAGGGCCACTGAAGCTTTCTTT.